The TCR beta chain described here comes from a study of blood T cell repertoires in COVID-19. Study in general: PBMCs, B-cell-depleted T cells, or T cells were the source of the cDNA or gDNA that made up the material.

Residents of around 24 US areas, aged about 18 to 95 years, made up the participants. Before being deemed recovered, Cohort 3 donors had two negative PCRs, clearance, or symptom resolution. Libraries were prepared by immunoSEQ multiplex PCR; TCRdb keeps only in-frame clonotypes and omits some of them. The top ten clones hold 2.5% to 3% of a sample with 330,000 or so clones, about 90% of them seen once. This clone appeared a single time. The CDR3 runs 13 residues. Germline assignment: CDR1 WSHSY and CDR2 SAAADI. The J segment lost 3 bases and the V segment lost 5 bases, leaving 3 bases of the junction unmatched.

The J gene is TRBJ1-2, the V gene TRBV10-2; 7 bases line up with TRBD1. This TCR came from a young woman who had recovered from COVID-19. The sample consisted of PBMCs or T cells enriched from blood (not recorded which). DNA for the CDR3: TGCGCCAGCAGTAGGGGGCCTGACTATGGCTACACCTTC. Its protein product is CASSRGPDYGYTF.